This entry features one TCR beta chain sequence. Germline CDR1 reads LNHNV; CDR2 reads YYDKDF (reference sequence). This CDR3 has 17 amino acids. Unmatched junction bases numbered 15, after V lost 7 bases and J lost 2 bases. The 5'RACE template-switching step produced TCR cDNA and added a universal primer site and UMIs. TCRdb re-called the 5' RACE reads with MiXCR, one entry per CDR3 protein. The profile shows 96,000 or so distinct CDR3 sequences, roughly 9% of them singletons. This sample stems from a study of T cells after yellow fever vaccination. Notes on the study in general: The secondary response showed a weaker magnitude and a faster peak, day 5 versus 15. Only a small proportion of the clonotypes turned up in both the CD4 and the CD8 compartments, likely arising from convergent recombination. Abundant clonotypes (contaminants from the bulk population) could be present in FACS-sorted repertoires.

This sequence was found in a man between 18 and 29 years old who received the YFV17D yellow fever vaccine. The chain joins TRBV15 to TRBJ2-3; 7 positions match TRBD1. The material sequenced was CD8+ T cells not binding an NS4B(214-222) dextramer, sorted from PBMCs, taken roughly 14 days after the first yellow fever vaccination. DNA of the CDR3: TGTGCCACCACCATATTCGGACAGGCGTCATACACAGATACGCAGTATTTT. It is translated as CATTIFGQASYTDTQYF. The full variable domain, with the rest looked up from reference TRBV15 and TRBJ2-3, is DAMVIQNPRYQVTQFGKPVTLSCSQTLNHNVMYWYQQKSSQAPKLLFHYYDKDFNNEADTPDNFQSRRPNTSFCFLDIRSPGLGDTAMYLCATTIFGQASYTDTQYFGPGTRLTVL.